The 9 T cell receptor beta chains presented below share a single source sample, sequenced in a study of early T cells in non-severe SARS-CoV-2 infection. TCRdb called the 5' RACE reads again in MiXCR, with one record for every CDR3 protein. The sample has about 26,000 distinct CDR3 sequences, 5% to 6.5% seen once. The sequencing input was whole blood. The receptors here all came from an adult who was a healthcare worker with PCR-confirmed SARS-CoV-2 infection or an uninfected control (not recorded which).

At least ten counts were recorded for this clonotype. This chain connects TRBV2 to TRBJ1-5; D remains ambiguous. In germline, CDR1 is SNHLY, CDR2 FYNNEI. The CDR3 length is 13 residues. V gave up 7 bases and J gave up 5 bases, with 12 bases separating them. The CDR3 region is CASKGLTDQPQHF. The CDR3 nucleotides are TGTGCCAGCAAAGGACTGACTGATCAGCCCCAGCATTTT. The whole variable domain, filled in from reference TRBV2 and TRBJ1-5, reads EPEVTQTPSHQVTQMGQEVILRCVPISNHLYFYWYRQILGQKVEFLVSFYNNEISEKSEIFDDQFSVERPDGSNFTLKIRSTKLEDSAMYFCASKGLTDQPQHFGDGTRLSIL.

This clonotype was detected many times. The gene calls are TRBV7-2 and TRBJ2-2; 12 bases align to TRBD2. The CDR3 runs 18 residues. Germline lookup yields CDR1 SGHTA and CDR2 FQGNSA. The V and J ends lost 2 bases and 4 bases, in that order; junction bases with no gene match: 8. The CDR3 DNA follows: TGTGCCAGCAGCTTAAGGACTAGCGGGGACCGAGGCACCGGGGAGCTGTTTTTT. Its protein product is CASSLRTSGDRGTGELFF.

This clonotype has a count of ten or more. The J gene is TRBJ2-1, the V gene TRBV6-6; either TRBD1 or TRBD2 may supply D (6 bases each). The CDR3 extends over 13 amino acids. Between the trimmed V and J ends, which lost 10 bases and 6 bases, there was a span of 16 bases. The germline CDR1 and CDR2 sequences are MNHNY and SVGAGI (reference sequence). The CDR3 DNA sequence: TGTGCCACCATACTAGGGGGGCCCAATGAGCAGTTCTTC. This sequence encodes CATILGGPNEQFF.

This clonotype was seen many times. V is TRBV12-3 or TRBV12-4 and J is TRBJ2-7; D is unclear. The CDR3 extends over 13 amino acids. V gave up 0 bases and J gave up 2 bases, with 5 bases separating them. The CDR3 sequence: CASSLARAYEQYF. The CDR3 DNA reads as TGTGCCAGCAGTTTAGCACGGGCCTACGAGCAGTACTTC.

Many counts were recorded for this clonotype. The CDR3 protein is CASSLGTGALTEAFF. CDR3 in DNA: TGTGCCAGCAGCTTAGGCACAGGGGCCCTCACTGAAGCTTTCTTT. The rearrangement links TRBV7-6 to TRBJ1-1; 7 bases fit TRBD1. The CDR3 is 15 residues long. Germline lookup yields CDR1 SGHVS and CDR2 FNYEAQ. The V segment lost 1 base and the J segment 4 bases; nucleotides outside the gene matches: 6. Supplemented by reference TRBV7-6 and TRBJ1-1, the full variable domain reads GAGVSQSPRYKVTKRGQDVALRCDPISGHVSLYWYRQALGQGPEFLTYFNYEAQQDKSGLPNDRFSAERPEGSISTLTIQRTEQRDSAMYRCASSLGTGALTEAFFGQGTRLTVV.

This clonotype was seen at least ten times. The rearrangement links TRBV30 to TRBJ2-2; TRBD1 is a possible D gene (6 bases). Trimming stripped 5 bases from V and 0 bases from J, with 10 bases between. CDR1 GTSNPN and CDR2 SVGIG come from the germline V gene (reference sequence). The CDR3 runs to 14 residues. The CDR3 DNA reads as TGTGCCTGGCAGGGGCTAGCGAACACCGGGGAGCTGTTTTTT. Translated, it gives CAWQGLANTGELFF.

The rearrangement links TRBV5-1 to TRBJ1-1, with D possibly matching TRBD1 (5 bases). Trimming took 0 bases from V and 0 from J, leaving 15 bases between them. The CDR3 length is 17 residues. From germline, CDR1 is SGHRS and CDR2 YFSETQ. CDR3 coding DNA: TGCGCCAGCAGCTTGGAGTTAGGAGCGGGGCTGAACACTGAAGCTTTCTTT. The encoded protein is CASSLELGAGLNTEAFF.

This clonotype was observed many times. This chain joins TRBV20-1 and TRBJ2-1; D tentatively fits TRBD1 or TRBD2 (6 bases each). Deletions cut 4 bases from V and 7 bases from J, with 11 bases between. CDR1 and CDR2 from the germline V gene are DFQATT and SNEGSKA (reference sequence). There are 12 residues in the CDR3. Here the CDR3 reads CSANRGENEQFF. For the CDR3, the DNA is TGCAGTGCTAATAGGGGGGAAAATGAGCAGTTCTTC.

There are many counts of this clonotype. The genes are TRBV14 and TRBJ1-2; TRBD1 is a possible D gene (5 bases). CDR1 SGHDN and CDR2 FVKESK come from the germline V gene. Trimming pared 4 bases from V and 13 bases from J, leaving 19 bases between. This CDR3 has 13 amino acids. This CDR3 reads CASSPSQALGGTF. CDR3 bases: TGTGCCAGCAGCCCCTCACAGGCCTTGGGGGGCACCTTC.